This T cell receptor (beta chain) was obtained from a study of cytomegalovirus exposure and HLA in healthy donors. Broader study findings: In vitro testing confirmed a few CMV-associated chains as specific for CMV antigens. For cytomegalovirus status, the classifier reportedly gave diagnoses with high specificity and sensitivity. The study listed roughly 160 cytomegalovirus-associated TCR beta chains.

Of note for this clone: Its antigen remains unidentified.

Here immunoSEQ multiplex PCR was the method, and the copy in TCRdb shows in-frame clones only, minus some. The sample lists approximately 240,000 clones, approximately 90% occurring once. This CDR3 is built from 16 residues. Germline lookup yields CDR1 SGHTA and CDR2 FQGNSA. J was trimmed by 6 bases and V by 5 bases; bases with no gene match: 13. V gene TRBV7-2 combines with J gene TRBJ1-5; TRBD1 matches at 7 bases. The receptor was isolated from a woman between 18 and 29 years old in good health and CMV-seronegative. Sequencing used PBMCs. CDR3 DNA: TGTGCCAGCAGCGCCGAGCCGACAGGGTTCTCTCAGCCCCAGCATTTT. It is translated as CASSAEPTGFSQPQHF.